One sample yielded the 8 T cell receptor beta chains listed below, sequenced in a study of T cells in Graves' hyperthyroidism and ophthalmopathy. Amplified regions were TCR beta CDR3 sequences from RNA transcripts. First-round RT-PCR targeting the TCR CDR3 was performed with the HTBI primer set. TCRdb fed the multiplex PCR reads into MiXCR, producing one record per CDR3 protein. In the table there are a few hundred thousand distinct CDR3 sequences, around a sixth of which are singletons. Sequencing input: blood. Every receptor here comes from a woman aged 25 to 39 with Graves' hyperthyroidism.

This clonotype was observed many times. The CDR3 DNA reads as TGCAGTGCTGGAGGCCCCTTAGCGGGACGCCAATACACAGATACGCAGTATTTT. Residues: CSAGGPLAGRQYTDTQYF. The rearrangement joins TRBV20-1 to TRBJ2-3, with 8 positions matching TRBD2. J lost 2 bases, V lost 5 bases, and 18 bases had no gene match. Germline V gene data show CDR1 as DFQATT and CDR2 as SNEGSKA (reference sequence). CDR3 length: 18 residues.

This clonotype has at least ten counts. V usage is TRBV7-2 and J usage is TRBJ2-5; the D is unclear. Germline assignment: CDR1 SGHTA and CDR2 FQGNSA. The CDR3 length is 14 residues. The V gene lost 5 bases and the J gene lost 4 bases, with 14 bases spanning the gap. The CDR3 spells CASSRPGHGETQYF. The DNA of the CDR3 is TGTGCCAGCAGCAGGCCGGGCCACGGAGAGACCCAGTACTTC.

This clonotype was seen many times. The chain carries TRBV28 and TRBJ2-1; tentatively, D is TRBD1 (6 bases). This CDR3 comprises 16 residues. The V end lost 4 bases, the J end lost 0 bases, and 13 bases lay between the germline ends. Germline-derived CDR1 and CDR2 are MDHEN and SYDVKM. The CDR3 DNA reads TGTGCCAGCAGTTCTGGCGGCAGGGGCTCCTACAATGAGCAGTTCTTC. Translated: CASSSGGRGSYNEQFF.

Ten or more counts support this clonotype. V gene TRBV6-1 combines with J gene TRBJ2-7; the match to TRBD1 covers 10 bases. With 5 bases clipped from V and 1 base from J, the junction kept 5 bases outside the gene matches. Germline CDR1 MNHNS, CDR2 SASEGT. The CDR3 loop spans 15 amino acids. The CDR3 DNA sequence: TGTGCCAGCAGTCGGACAGGGGGAACTTCCTACGAGCAGTACTTC. Protein product: CASSRTGGTSYEQYF.

In its sample, this clonotype was seen a few times. The rearrangement links TRBV18 to TRBJ2-1, with 12 bases lining up with TRBD2. Trimming cost V 3 bases and J 3 bases; bases outside gene matches: 9. Germline V gene data show CDR1 as KGHSH and CDR2 as LQKENI. The CDR3 consists of 18 residues. CDR3 residues: CASSPLATSGSYYNEQFF. CDR3 nucleotide sequence: TGTGCCAGCTCACCGCTTGCGACTAGCGGGAGCTACTACAATGAGCAGTTCTTC.

On this clonotype itself: Since a much larger clone is just one base distant, this may be a read error. Lacking the conserved final phenylalanine or tryptophan, this CDR3 likely reflects a read error. CDR3 sequence reads: CASSRGWGVGDTQYS. The CDR3 bases are TGTGCCAGCAGTAGAGGGTGGGGAGTAGGGGATACGCAGTATTCT. The chain links TRBV7-2 to TRBJ2-3, with D possibly matching TRBD2 (5 bases). V lost 6 bases and J 6 bases, leaving 19 bases between the germline ends. Germline loops: CDR1 SGHTA, CDR2 FQGNSA. The CDR3 is 15 residues long.

The chain has TRBV13 and TRBJ2-7; 10 bases are shared with TRBD1. Trimming at V came to 5 bases and at J to 7 bases, leaving 11 bases not matched to a gene. Germline values: CDR1 PRHDT, CDR2 FYEKMQ (reference sequence). The CDR3 is 15 amino acids. This chain's CDR3 is CASSNSGTGDHEQYF. In DNA form, the CDR3 reads TGTGCCAGCAGCAATTCAGGGACAGGGGACCATGAGCAGTACTTC.

V usage is TRBV10-3 and J usage is TRBJ2-7; 7 bases are shared with TRBD1. CDR3 length: 12 residues. CDR1 ENHRY and CDR2 SYGVKD come from the germline V gene. Germline trimming cut 10 bases from V and 2 bases from J; bases unmatched to any gene: 5. The CDR3 spells CATGTATYEQYF. The CDR3 DNA is TGTGCCACCGGGACAGCTACCTACGAGCAGTACTTC.